This T cell receptor (beta chain) was recorded in a study of siplizumab effects on memory and regulatory T cells. Produced via immunoSEQ multiplex PCR; TCRdb's table is partial and in-frame only. The data hold roughly 110,000 clones, with just over 90% observed a single time. On this clone: Antigen unknown.

V gave up 1 base and J gave up 0 bases, with 8 bases separating them. Germline V CDR1 and CDR2: SEHNR, FQNEAQ (reference sequence). This CDR3 comprises 15 residues. Whole-study results and caveats: Naive T cells were seemingly more diverse than memory cells, and major contributions to the alloresponse seemed to be made by them. Mappable alloreactive CD4+ clones came from Treg cells about 66% of the time on average with siplizumab, against under 30% in controls.

The rearrangement links TRBV7-9 to TRBJ2-3, with D unclear. This clonotype was obtained from a human donor in good health. The sequencing input was non-Treg CD4+ T cells sorted from blood. CDR3 DNA sequence: TGTGCCAGCAGCTTAGATGTTGACAGCACAGATACGCAGTATTTT. Its protein is CASSLDVDSTDTQYF.